The 10 T cell receptor beta chains below come from one sample, sequenced in a study of T cell repertoires in cytomegalovirus infection. MiXCR, applied by TCRdb to the reads, yields one record per CDR3 protein. The table records roughly 920,000 distinct CDR3 sequences, about a third of them present only once. No antigens are known for them. The material sequenced was cultured CD8+ T cells from PBMCs, taken from culture after CMV antigen stimulation. The source is a human donor in good health (CMV status not recorded). Some clones in this sample may be carry-over from other donors' samples.

The CDR3: CATSKPGQSGYTF. The CDR3 DNA sequence: TGTGCCACCAGCAAGCCGGGACAGTCTGGCTACACCTTC. V is TRBV15 and J is TRBJ1-2; 7 bases are a match to TRBD1. V trimming: 4 bases; J trimming: 7 bases; junction bases outside the gene matches: 6. This CDR3 is 13 amino acids long. Looked up from germline, CDR1 is LNHNV and CDR2 is YYDKDF (reference sequence).

This chain joins TRBV5-1 and TRBJ2-6, with D uncertain. Germline V gives CDR1 SGHRS, CDR2 YFSETQ. Trimming cost V 0 bases and J 0 bases, with 16 bases left between them. CDR3 size: 19 residues. DNA for the CDR3: TGCGCCAGCAGCTTGGCGAACAGCTTTAGGTACTCTGGGGCCAACGTCCTGACTTTC. Protein product: CASSLANSFRYSGANVLTF.

V is TRBV7-9 and J is TRBJ2-7; D is undetermined. Germline CDR1 SEHNR, CDR2 FQNEAQ (reference sequence). The CDR3 sequence is 14 residues long. The V end was cut by 5 bases, the J end by 6 bases, with 17 bases between. CDR3 nucleotides: TGTGCCAGCAGCCCCCATGGGTGGGTGGTCGAGCAGTACTTC. Encoded protein: CASSPHGWVVEQYF.

The J gene is TRBJ2-1, the V gene TRBV6-5; 12 bases line up with TRBD2. This CDR3 contains 18 residues. The V and J ends lost 2 bases and 12 bases, in that order; junction bases with no gene match: 17. CDR1 is MNHEY, CDR2 SVGAGI, per germline. The CDR3 loop reads CASSYRAPTSGGTSGQFF. CDR3 coding DNA: TGTGCCAGCAGTTACAGGGCCCCGACTAGCGGGGGAACTTCGGGGCAGTTCTTC.

The rearrangement links TRBV15 to TRBJ2-1; 7 nucleotides agree with TRBD2. J was trimmed by 3 bases and V by 0 bases; bases with no gene match: 8. The germline CDR1 and CDR2 sequences are LNHNV and YYDKDF (reference sequence). The CDR3 has 17 residues. CDR3 residues: CATSRELGRGIYNEQFF. The CDR3 nucleotides are TGTGCCACCAGCAGAGAATTGGGGCGGGGGATCTACAATGAGCAGTTCTTC.

The chain links TRBV5-1 to TRBJ2-7; a possible D gene is TRBD1 (5 bases). The CDR3 is 15 residues long. Germline V gene data show CDR1 as SGHRS and CDR2 as YFSETQ. Trimming shortened V by 0 bases and J by 0 bases, and 10 bases separated the two germline ends. CDR3 loop: CASSLAGSSSYEQYV. In DNA, the CDR3 is TGCGCCAGCAGCTTGGCAGGGTCGAGCTCCTACGAGCAGTACGTC.

The J gene is TRBJ1-1, the V gene TRBV19, with no clear D. Trimming removed 3 bases at V and 4 bases at J, with 15 bases between. This CDR3 has 15 residues. Germline V lookup: CDR1 LNHDA, CDR2 SQIVND (reference sequence). CDR3 nucleotide sequence: TGTGCCAGTAGTATGAGGTTTAGGGTGACCACTGAAGCTTTCTTT. Amino acid sequence: CASSMRFRVTTEAFF.

This clonotype was detected only a few times. V and J are TRBV6-1 and TRBJ2-2; 9 nucleotides align to TRBD2. Unmatched junction bases numbered 16, after V lost 4 bases and J lost 7 bases. CDR1 and CDR2 from the germline V gene are MNHNS and SASEGT. The CDR3 is 18 residues long. CDR3: CASSAPLAGPRRGGELFF. DNA of the CDR3: TGTGCCAGCAGTGCCCCCCTAGCGGGGCCCCGCCGGGGCGGGGAGCTGTTTTTT.

This clonotype has just a few counts. This chain joins TRBV20-1 and TRBJ2-7, with 7 bases that match TRBD2. Germline lookup yields CDR1 DFQATT and CDR2 SNEGSKA (reference sequence). The CDR3 sequence is 13 residues long. V lost 5 bases, J lost 0 bases, and 4 bases stayed unmatched. The CDR3 is CSADGGSSYEQYF. In DNA, the CDR3 is TGCAGTGCTGACGGGGGGAGCTCCTACGAGCAGTACTTC.

This clonotype was picked up a small number of times. The CDR3 sequence is CASSLASSGGPPEQFF. Here the CDR3 DNA reads TGTGCCAGCAGCTTAGCGTCTAGCGGGGGGCCCCCGGAGCAGTTCTTC. This chain links TRBV7-9 with TRBJ2-1; the match to TRBD2 covers 11 bases. The CDR3 covers 16 residues. Germline CDR1 reads SEHNR; CDR2 reads FQNEAQ (reference sequence). V dropped 0 bases and J dropped 10; count of bases not matched to a gene: 8.